A selection of T cell receptor beta chains follows, all from one sample in a study of metastatic and nonmetastatic thyroid tumors. TCRdb re-called the PCR reads via MiXCR. The data contain tens of thousands of clones, around an eighth of them singletons. The sample was blood. These receptors were collected from a female donor with papillary thyroid cancer or a benign thyroid nodule (not recorded which). Some clones in this sample may be carry-over from other donors' samples. Each CDR3 is given with its conserved first and last residue. Each record gives: J gene, clone size, V gene, D gene, CDR3 protein, CDR3 DNA. A D gene is named only where the DNA matches it firmly. Clone size is stated in some rows and not others, as once, few, many or a class when expanded.

TRBJ2-1,many,TRBV27,.,CASSPTPPGFEQFF,TGTGCCAGCAGTCCAACACCTCCCGGATTTGAGCAGTTCTTC
TRBJ2-3,.,TRBV7-2,.,CARSLTTVGDTQYF,TGTGCCCGCAGCTTGACGACCGTCGGGGATACGCAGTATTTT
TRBJ2-7,.,TRBV4-2,TRBD1,CASSKAGTGTYEQYF,TGTGCCAGCAGCAAAGCTGGGACAGGGACCTACGAACAGTACTTC
TRBJ1-6,many,TRBV18,TRBD1,CASSPGQYNSPLHF,TGTGCCAGCTCACCGGGACAGTATAATTCACCCCTCCACTTT
TRBJ2-5,many,TRBV10-3,.,CAISDSLRRLDETQYF,TGTGCCATCAGTGATTCCCTCAGGAGGTTGGATGAGACCCAGTACTTC
TRBJ2-2,.,TRBV6-1,.,CASRGNNTGELFF,TGTGCCAGCAGAGGGAATAACACCGGGGAGCTGTTTTTT
TRBJ1-1,many,TRBV2,.,CASRRFEAFF,TGTGCCAGCAGACGATTTGAAGCTTTCTTT
TRBJ1-2,many,TRBV2,.,CASSPGGSIGYGYTF,TGTGCCAGCAGTCCAGGAGGCAGTATAGGCTATGGCTACACCTTC
TRBJ2-7,many,TRBV5-6,TRBD2,CASSWGRVTYEQYF,TGTGCCAGCAGCTGGGGGAGGGTAACCTACGAGCAGTACTTC
TRBJ2-7,many,TRBV5-1,TRBD1,CASSLAPGQPYEQYF,TGCGCCAGCAGCTTGGCCCCGGGACAGCCCTACGAGCAGTACTTC
TRBJ2-7,many,TRBV4-1,.,CASSQAWSDVSSYEQYF,TGCGCCAGCAGCCAAGCCTGGTCGGACGTGAGCTCCTACGAGCAGTACTTC
TRBJ1-2,many,TRBV7-2,.,CASSSGHYGYTF,TGTGCCAGCAGCTCGGGGCACTATGGCTACACCTTC
TRBJ2-7,many,TRBV5-1,TRBD1,CASSLGGTGSYEQYF,TGCGCCAGCAGCTTGGGTGGGACAGGGTCGTACGAGCAGTACTTC
TRBJ2-3,many,TRBV6-6,TRBD2,CASSYRGLAGYTDTQYF,TGTGCCAGCAGTTACCGAGGACTAGCGGGGTACACAGATACGCAGTATTTT
TRBJ2-7,medium-sized,TRBV7-9,.,CASSLTGHEQYF,TGTGCCAGCAGCTTAACTGGGCACGAGCAGTACTTC
TRBJ1-2,many,TRBV5-6,TRBD1,CASSLRGLRGYTF,TGTGCCAGCAGCTTGAGGGGGCTTAGGGGCTACACCTTC
TRBJ1-2,few,TRBV12-3/TRBV12-4,.,CASSFFDKPYGYTF,TGTGCCAGCAGTTTCTTTGACAAGCCCTATGGCTACACCTTC
TRBJ1-6,medium-sized,TRBV6-1,.,CASSSLRENSPLHF,TGTGCCAGCAGTTCCCTGCGGGAAAATTCACCCCTCCACTTT
TRBJ1-4,many,TRBV7-9,.,CASSLGGGDEKLFF,TGTGCCAGCAGCTTAGGGGGTGGTGATGAAAAACTGTTTTTT
TRBJ1-2,medium-sized,TRBV24-1,.,CATSDFDSIYGYTF,TGTGCCACCAGTGATTTCGACAGCATCTATGGCTACACCTTC
TRBJ2-1,.,TRBV7-3,.,CASSLMGGGAGNEQFF,TGTGCCAGCAGCTTAATGGGTGGTGGGGCGGGGAATGAGCAGTTCTTC
TRBJ1-2,.,TRBV6-1,TRBD1,CASIPGTGFYGYTF,TGTGCCAGCATCCCCGGGACAGGTTTTTATGGCTACACCTTC
TRBJ2-7,many,TRBV5-5,TRBD2,CASSLVLAGYEQYF,TGTGCCAGCAGCTTGGTTCTAGCGGGCTACGAGCAGTACTTC
TRBJ1-6,medium-sized,TRBV28,.,CASSPTGGSVNNSPLHF,TGTGCCAGCAGTCCTACCGGAGGGAGTGTTAATAATTCACCCCTCCACTTT
TRBJ2-1,many,TRBV25-1,TRBD1,CASSGTGIVYNEQFF,TGTGCCAGCAGTGGGACAGGGATCGTATACAATGAGCAGTTCTTC
TRBJ1-2,many,TRBV6-4,.,CASSDGSRVHGYTF,TGTGCCAGCAGTGACGGGAGTCGTGTCCATGGCTACACCTTC
TRBJ1-5,many,TRBV2,.,CASRGTYSNQPQHF,TGTGCCAGCAGGGGCACCTATAGCAATCAGCCCCAGCATTTT
TRBJ1-1,many,TRBV28,.,CASSAEINTEAFF,TGTGCCAGCAGTGCCGAGATAAACACTGAAGCTTTCTTT
TRBJ1-2,few,TRBV19,.,CASKQGTLMVYTF,TGTGCCAGTAAGCAGGGGACCCTTATGGTCTACACCTTC
TRBJ2-2,many,TRBV7-2,.,CASSLTRGWGGELFF,TGTGCCAGCAGCTTAACCAGAGGGTGGGGCGGGGAGCTGTTTTTT
TRBJ1-5,many,TRBV24-1,TRBD1,CATSDPLGQHSNQPQHF,TGTGCCACCAGTGATCCCCTGGGACAGCATAGCAATCAGCCCCAGCATTTT
TRBJ1-6,.,TRBV6-4,.,CASSAPQAHNSPLHF,TGTGCCAGCAGTGCCCCTCAGGCGCATAATTCACCCCTCCACTTT
TRBJ2-7,many,TRBV11-2,TRBD2,CASSLGSSGLYEQYF,TGTGCCAGCAGCTTAGGGTCTAGCGGACTCTACGAGCAGTACTTC
TRBJ2-6,medium-sized,TRBV27,.,CASSPGLSGANVLTF,TGTGCCAGCAGTCCAGGGTTGTCTGGGGCCAACGTCCTGACTTTC
TRBJ1-6,.,TRBV18,.,CASREDSGSPLHF,TGTGCCAGCCGGGAAGACTCAGGCTCACCCCTCCACTTT
TRBJ1-5,many,TRBV2,.,CTSRFGGGSNQPQHF,TGTACCAGCAGGTTTGGGGGCGGTAGCAATCAGCCCCAGCATTTT
TRBJ1-2,many,TRBV13,.,CASSLGWQTYGYTF,TGTGCCAGCAGCTTAGGATGGCAGACCTATGGCTACACCTTC
TRBJ1-1,many,TRBV11-2,.,CASSGLKTGNTEAFF,TGTGCCAGCAGCGGGCTTAAGACAGGGAACACTGAAGCTTTCTTT
TRBJ2-2,few,TRBV5-4,.,CASSLLALALSPDTGELFF,TGTGCCAGCAGCTTATTGGCGCTAGCCCTAAGCCCGGACACCGGGGAGCTGTTTTTT
TRBJ2-1,many,TRBV20-1,TRBD2,CSARRLAGGHNEQFF,TGCAGTGCTAGGAGACTAGCGGGAGGTCACAATGAGCAGTTCTTC
TRBJ1-2,.,TRBV19,.,CASSRWPGYVYTF,TGTGCCAGTAGTAGATGGCCTGGCTATGTCTACACCTTC
TRBJ2-1,.,TRBV12-3/TRBV12-4,.,CASSSSWSSYNEQFF,TGTGCCAGCAGTTCCAGCTGGAGCTCCTACAATGAGCAGTTCTTC
TRBJ2-7,medium-sized,TRBV28,.,CASTTQRSSYEQYF,TGTGCCAGCACTACCCAAAGGAGCTCCTACGAGCAGTACTTC
TRBJ2-2,many,TRBV6-1,.,CASSRTANTGELFF,TGTGCCAGCAGCCGGACGGCTAACACCGGGGAGCTGTTTTTT
TRBJ1-3,few,TRBV28,.,CSSSPLRSSGNTIYF,TGTTCCAGCAGTCCTCTCCGGTCCTCTGGAAACACCATATACTTT
TRBJ1-4,many,TRBV19,.,CASSFSDSGGRRGKLFF,TGTGCCAGTAGTTTCTCGGACAGCGGTGGTCGTAGAGGGAAACTGTTTTTT
TRBJ1-4,many,TRBV28,TRBD1,CASGTGVTEKLFF,TGTGCCAGCGGGACAGGGGTGACTGAAAAACTGTTTTTT
TRBJ1-1,many,TRBV5-1,.,CASSFQERTEAFF,TGCGCCAGCAGCTTTCAGGAGAGGACTGAAGCTTTCTTT